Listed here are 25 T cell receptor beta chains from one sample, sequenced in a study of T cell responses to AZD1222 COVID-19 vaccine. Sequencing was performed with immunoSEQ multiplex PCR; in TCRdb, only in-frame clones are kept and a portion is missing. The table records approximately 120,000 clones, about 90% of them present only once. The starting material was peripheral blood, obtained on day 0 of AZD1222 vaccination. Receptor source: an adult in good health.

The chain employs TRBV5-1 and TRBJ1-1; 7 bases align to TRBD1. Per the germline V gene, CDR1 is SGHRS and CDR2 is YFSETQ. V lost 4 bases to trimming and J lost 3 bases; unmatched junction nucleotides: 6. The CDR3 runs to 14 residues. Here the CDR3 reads CASSTRGADTEAFF. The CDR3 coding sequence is TGCGCCAGCAGCACCAGGGGGGCGGACACTGAAGCTTTCTTT.

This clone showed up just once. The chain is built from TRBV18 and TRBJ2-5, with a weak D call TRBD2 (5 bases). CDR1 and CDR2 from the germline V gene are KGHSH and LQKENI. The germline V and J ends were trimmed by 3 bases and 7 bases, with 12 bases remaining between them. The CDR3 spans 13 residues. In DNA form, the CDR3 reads TGTGCCAGCTCACCCCCGGGGTCGGGGACCCAGTACTTC. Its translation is CASSPPGSGTQYF.

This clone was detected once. For the CDR3, the DNA is TGTGCCAGCGTCGGGACTAGCGGGTTCTACGAGCAGTACTTC. Its translation: CASVGTSGFYEQYF. The chain has TRBV2 and TRBJ2-7; 12 positions match TRBD2. Germline V gene sequence: CDR1 SNHLY, CDR2 FYNNEI. After removal of 8 bases from V and 3 bases from J, the junction contained 5 bases not matched to a gene. The CDR3 runs to 14 residues.

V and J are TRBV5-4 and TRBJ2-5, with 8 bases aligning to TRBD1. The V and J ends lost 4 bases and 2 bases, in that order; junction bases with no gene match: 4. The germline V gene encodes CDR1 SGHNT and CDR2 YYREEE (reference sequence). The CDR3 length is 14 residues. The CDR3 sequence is CASSTRGLQETQYF. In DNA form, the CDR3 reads TGTGCCAGCAGCACCAGGGGGCTGCAAGAGACCCAGTACTTC. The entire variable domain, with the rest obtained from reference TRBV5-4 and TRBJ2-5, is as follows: ETGVTQSPTHLIKTRGQQVTLRCSSQSGHNTVSWYQQALGQGPQFIFQYYREEENGRGNFPPRFSGLQFPNYSSELNVNALELDDSALYLCASSTRGLQETQYFGPGTRLLVL.

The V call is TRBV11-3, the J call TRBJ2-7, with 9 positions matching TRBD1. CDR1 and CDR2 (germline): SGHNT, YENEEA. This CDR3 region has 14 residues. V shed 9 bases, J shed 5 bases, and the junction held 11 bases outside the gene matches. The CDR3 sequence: CASSWGQGRNEQYF. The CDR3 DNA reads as TGTGCCAGTTCCTGGGGACAGGGAAGAAACGAGCAGTACTTC. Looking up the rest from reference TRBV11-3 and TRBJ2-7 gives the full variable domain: EAGVVQSPRYKIIEKKQPVAFWCNPISGHNTLYWYLQNLGQGPELLIRYENEEAVDDSQLPKDRFSAERLKGVDSTLKIQPAELGDSAVYLCASSWGQGRNEQYFGPGTRLTVT.

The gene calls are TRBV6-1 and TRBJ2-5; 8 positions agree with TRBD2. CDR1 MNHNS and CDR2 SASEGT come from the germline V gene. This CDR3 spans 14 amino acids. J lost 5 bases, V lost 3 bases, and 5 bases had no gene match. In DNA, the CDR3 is TGTGCCAGCAGTGACACGGGAGGGCCGGAGACCCAGTACTTC. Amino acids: CASSDTGGPETQYF.

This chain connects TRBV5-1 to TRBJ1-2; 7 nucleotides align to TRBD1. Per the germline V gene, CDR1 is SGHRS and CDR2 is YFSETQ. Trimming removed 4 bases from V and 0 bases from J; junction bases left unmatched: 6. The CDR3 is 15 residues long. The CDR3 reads CASSPTGVANYGYTF. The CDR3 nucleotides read TGCGCCAGCAGCCCTACAGGGGTCGCTAACTATGGCTACACCTTC.

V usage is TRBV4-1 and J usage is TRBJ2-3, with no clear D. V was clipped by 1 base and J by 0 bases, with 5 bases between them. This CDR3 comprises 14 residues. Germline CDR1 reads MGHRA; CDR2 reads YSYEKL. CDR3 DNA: TGCGCCAGCAGCCAAGCAGCTAGCACAGATACGCAGTATTTT. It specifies CASSQAASTDTQYF.

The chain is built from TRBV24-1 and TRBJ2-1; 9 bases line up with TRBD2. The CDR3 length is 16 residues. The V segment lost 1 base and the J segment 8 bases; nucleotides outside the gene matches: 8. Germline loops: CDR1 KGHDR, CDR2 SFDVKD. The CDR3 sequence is CATSDFTPSGNDEQFF. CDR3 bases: TGTGCCACCAGTGATTTTACCCCTAGCGGGAACGATGAGCAGTTCTTC.

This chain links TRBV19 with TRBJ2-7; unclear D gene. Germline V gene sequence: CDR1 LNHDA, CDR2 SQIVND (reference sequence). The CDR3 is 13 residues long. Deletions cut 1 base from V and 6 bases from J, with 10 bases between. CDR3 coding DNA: TGTGCCAGTAGTATAGCCCCCCGAGGCGAGCAGTACTTC. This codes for CASSIAPRGEQYF.

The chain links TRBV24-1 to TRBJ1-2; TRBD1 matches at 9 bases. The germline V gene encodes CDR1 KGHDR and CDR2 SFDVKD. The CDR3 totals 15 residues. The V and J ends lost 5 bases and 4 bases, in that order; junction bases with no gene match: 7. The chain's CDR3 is CATSAVQGASYGYTF. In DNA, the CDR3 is TGTGCCACCAGTGCGGTACAGGGGGCATCCTATGGCTACACCTTC.

The CDR3 here is CASSLGLAEAFF. In DNA form, the CDR3 reads TGTGCCAGCAGCTTGGGATTAGCTGAAGCTTTCTTT. The chain joins TRBV7-9 to TRBJ1-1; D unresolved. Trimming removed 3 bases at V and 6 bases at J, with 8 bases between. Germline CDR1 SEHNR, CDR2 FQNEAQ (reference sequence). This CDR3 contains 12 residues.

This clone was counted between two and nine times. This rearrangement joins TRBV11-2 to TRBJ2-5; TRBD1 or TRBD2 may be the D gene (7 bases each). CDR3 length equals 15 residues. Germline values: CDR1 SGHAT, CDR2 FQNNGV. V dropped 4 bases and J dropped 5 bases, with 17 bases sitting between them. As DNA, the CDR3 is TGTGCCAGCAGCTACTTGGGAGGGGGCTCGGAGACCCAGTACTTC. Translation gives CASSYLGGGSETQYF.

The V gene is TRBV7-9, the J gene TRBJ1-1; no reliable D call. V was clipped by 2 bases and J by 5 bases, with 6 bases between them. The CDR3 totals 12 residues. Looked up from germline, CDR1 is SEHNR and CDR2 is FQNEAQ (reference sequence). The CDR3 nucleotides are TGTGCCAGCAGCTTACTGTCAACTGAAGCTTTCTTT. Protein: CASSLLSTEAFF.

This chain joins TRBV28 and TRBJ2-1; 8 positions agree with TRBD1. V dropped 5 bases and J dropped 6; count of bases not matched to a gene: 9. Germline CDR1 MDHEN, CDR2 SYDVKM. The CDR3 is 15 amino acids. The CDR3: CASSPTRTGSNEQFF. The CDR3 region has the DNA TGTGCCAGCAGTCCTACCCGGACAGGGTCCAATGAGCAGTTCTTC.

The CDR3 bases are TGTGCCAGCAGCTCTCTGGACAGGGGTTTCTCCGAGCAGTACTTC. It encodes CASSSLDRGFSEQYF. This chain joins TRBV5-6 and TRBJ2-7; 9 nucleotides line up with TRBD1. The V gene's germline CDR1 is SGHDT and CDR2 YYEEEE. CDR3 length equals 15 residues. The trim removed 3 bases at V and 6 bases at J, leaving 10 bases unmatched. The full variable domain, completed using reference TRBV5-6 and TRBJ2-7, is DAGVTQSPTHLIKTRGQQVTLRCSPKSGHDTVSWYQQALGQGPQFIFQYYEEEERQRGNFPDRFSGHQFPNYSSELNVNALLLGDSALYLCASSSLDRGFSEQYFGPGTRLTVT.

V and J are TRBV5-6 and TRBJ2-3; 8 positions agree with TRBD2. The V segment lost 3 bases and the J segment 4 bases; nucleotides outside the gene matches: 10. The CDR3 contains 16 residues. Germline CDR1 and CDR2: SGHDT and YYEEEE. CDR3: CASSSKLAVGSDTQYF. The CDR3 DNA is TGTGCCAGCAGCTCTAAACTAGCGGTGGGTTCAGATACGCAGTATTTT.

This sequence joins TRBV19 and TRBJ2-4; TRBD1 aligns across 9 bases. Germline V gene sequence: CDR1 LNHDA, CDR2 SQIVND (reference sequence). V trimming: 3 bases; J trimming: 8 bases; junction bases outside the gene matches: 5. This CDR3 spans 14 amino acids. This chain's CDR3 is CASSIPGQGHIQYF. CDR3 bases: TGTGCCAGTAGTATCCCGGGACAGGGCCACATTCAGTACTTC.

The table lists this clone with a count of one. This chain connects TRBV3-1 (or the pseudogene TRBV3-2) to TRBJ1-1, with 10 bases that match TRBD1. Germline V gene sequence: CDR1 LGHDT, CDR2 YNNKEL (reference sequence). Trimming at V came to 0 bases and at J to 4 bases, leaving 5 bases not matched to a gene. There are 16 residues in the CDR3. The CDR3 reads CASSQEGTGEFTEAFF. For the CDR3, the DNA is TGTGCCAGCAGCCAAGAGGGGACAGGGGAGTTCACTGAAGCTTTCTTT.

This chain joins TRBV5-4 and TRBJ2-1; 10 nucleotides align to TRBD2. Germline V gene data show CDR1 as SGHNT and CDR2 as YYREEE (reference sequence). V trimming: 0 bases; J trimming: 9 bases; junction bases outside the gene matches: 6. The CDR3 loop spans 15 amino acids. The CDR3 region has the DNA TGTGCCAGCAGCTTGGCTAGCGGGAGAGGTGGTGAGCAGTTCTTC. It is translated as CASSLASGRGGEQFF.

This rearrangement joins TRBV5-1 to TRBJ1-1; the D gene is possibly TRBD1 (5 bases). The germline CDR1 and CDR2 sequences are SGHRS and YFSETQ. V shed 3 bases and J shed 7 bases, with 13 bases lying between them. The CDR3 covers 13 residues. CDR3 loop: CASSWDVGLEAFF. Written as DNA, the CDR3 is TGCGCCAGCAGCTGGGACGTCGGGCTTGAAGCTTTCTTT.

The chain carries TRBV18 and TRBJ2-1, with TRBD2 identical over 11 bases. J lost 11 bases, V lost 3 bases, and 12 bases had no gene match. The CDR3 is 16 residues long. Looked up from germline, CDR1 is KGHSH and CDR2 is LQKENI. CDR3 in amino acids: CASSPYGTSGTMKQFF. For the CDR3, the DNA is TGTGCCAGCTCACCGTACGGGACTAGCGGTACAATGAAGCAGTTCTTC.

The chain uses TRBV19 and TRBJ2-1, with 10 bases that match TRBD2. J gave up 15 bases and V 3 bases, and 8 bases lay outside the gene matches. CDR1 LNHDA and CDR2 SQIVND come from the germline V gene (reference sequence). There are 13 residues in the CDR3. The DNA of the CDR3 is TGTGCCAGTAGTATTCGAGGGACTAGCGCCCCGTTCTTC. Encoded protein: CASSIRGTSAPFF.

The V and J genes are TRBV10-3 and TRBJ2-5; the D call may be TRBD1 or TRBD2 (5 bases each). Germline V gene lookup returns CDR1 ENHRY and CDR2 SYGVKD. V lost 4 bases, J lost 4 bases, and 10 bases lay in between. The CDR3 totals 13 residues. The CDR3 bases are TGTGCCATCAGTGGTGGGGCGGGAGAGACCCAGTACTTC. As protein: CAISGGAGETQYF.

CDR3: CASRFREGHTEAFF. CDR3 nucleotide sequence: TGCGCCAGCAGATTCAGGGAGGGGCACACTGAAGCTTTCTTT. The rearrangement joins TRBV5-1 to TRBJ1-1; tentatively, D is TRBD1 (5 bases). The germline CDR1 and CDR2 sequences are SGHRS and YFSETQ. The CDR3 length is 14 residues. V was clipped by 5 bases and J by 3 bases, with 14 bases between them.